One sample yielded the 20 T cell receptor beta chains listed below, sequenced in a study of blood T cell repertoires in COVID-19 (dated by TCRdb to 2018 to 2021). The library was built by means of the immunoSEQ multiplex PCR assay. In its TCRdb copy, this immuneACCESS table keeps in-frame sequences only and misses some clones. Where compared with another copy, unresolved V genes explain less than half of these, and the others have no known cause. This sample holds 150,000 to 200,000 clones; 65% to 85% were observed only once. In total, the top ten clones hold 10% to 15% of the sample. The sequencing input was PBMCs or T cells enriched from blood (not recorded which). Receptors were obtained from a woman aged 60-75 years who had recovered from COVID-19.

CDR3 amino acids: CAISDQTGGTDTQYF. Here the CDR3 DNA reads TGTGCCATCAGTGACCAGACAGGGGGCACAGATACGCAGTATTTT. The chain carries TRBV10-3 and TRBJ2-3; 8 bases map to TRBD1. Germline CDR1 and CDR2: ENHRY and SYGVKD. The length of the CDR3 is 15 residues. With 3 bases clipped from V and 1 base from J, the junction kept 3 bases outside the gene matches.

This chain links TRBV5-1 with TRBJ1-5, with D tentatively TRBD1 (5 bases). From germline, CDR1 is SGHRS and CDR2 YFSETQ. CDR3 length: 16 amino acids. With 8 bases removed from V and 3 bases from J, the gap between germline ends came to 21 bases. The CDR3 DNA is TGCGCCAGGTTGAGCGGGGGAAGGGTGGACAATCAGCCCCAGCATTTT. Translation: CARLSGGRVDNQPQHF.

The rearrangement uses TRBV10-1 and TRBJ2-1; TRBD2 aligns across 9 bases. Germline V gene sequence: CDR1 WNHNN, CDR2 SYGVQD (reference sequence). The J segment lost 10 bases and the V segment lost 4 bases, leaving 11 bases of the junction unmatched. CDR3 length equals 15 residues. The CDR3 is CASSGGAGTSNEQFF. The DNA for the CDR3 is TGCGCCAGCAGTGGGGGGGCGGGGACTAGCAACGAGCAGTTCTTC.

The chain uses TRBV10-3 and TRBJ2-5; weak D call: TRBD1 (6 bases). Trimming stripped 0 bases from V and 7 bases from J, with 9 bases between. Per germline, CDR1 ENHRY and CDR2 SYGVKD. The CDR3 loop spans 13 amino acids. CDR3 sequence: CAISESPGVTQYF. CDR3 in DNA: TGTGCCATCAGTGAGTCACCAGGGGTGACCCAGTACTTC.

This chain connects TRBV2 to TRBJ2-7, with a possible D match to TRBD2 (5 bases). Trimming stripped 8 bases from V and 0 bases from J, with 11 bases between. The CDR3 is 13 residues long. Germline V gives CDR1 SNHLY, CDR2 FYNNEI. The CDR3 DNA is TGTGCCAGCTCCCGGACTGTCTCCTACGAGCAGTACTTC. Its translation: CASSRTVSYEQYF.

The chain has TRBV6-5 and TRBJ1-1; D call uncertain. This CDR3 is 14 amino acids long. V gave up 2 bases and J gave up 5 bases, with 12 bases separating them. Germline CDR1 MNHEY, CDR2 SVGAGI. CDR3 coding DNA: TGTGCCAGCAGTTACACCATAACAGTTACTGAAGCTTTCTTT. It translates to CASSYTITVTEAFF.

The rearrangement joins TRBV5-4 to TRBJ2-2; the match to TRBD2 covers 9 bases. The trim removed 4 bases at V and 6 bases at J, leaving 10 bases unmatched. Germline V gene lookup returns CDR1 SGHNT and CDR2 YYREEE (reference sequence). The CDR3 covers 16 residues. The CDR3 protein is CASSPLGAGGPGELFF. The DNA for the CDR3 is TGTGCCAGCAGCCCCTTAGGGGCGGGGGGGCCCGGGGAGCTGTTTTTT.

V and J are TRBV9 and TRBJ2-3; unclear D gene. V dropped 2 bases and J dropped 6 bases, with 7 bases sitting between them. Germline values: CDR1 SGDLS, CDR2 YYNGEE. This CDR3 has 12 amino acids. CDR3 coding DNA: TGTGCCAGCAGCGTCCTCAGTGATACGCAGTATTTT. It specifies CASSVLSDTQYF. The whole variable domain, remainder taken from reference TRBV9 and TRBJ2-3, is DSGVTQTPKHLITATGQRVTLRCSPRSGDLSVYWYQQSLDQGLQFLIQYYNGEERAKGNILERFSAQQFPDLHSELNLSSLELGDSALYFCASSVLSDTQYFGPGTRLTVL.

This chain uses TRBV10-2 with TRBJ2-3, with 14 bases lining up with TRBD2. V shed 6 bases and J 14 bases; nucleotides not matched to a gene: 7. This CDR3 contains 13 residues. The germline V gene encodes CDR1 WSHSY and CDR2 SAAADI. CDR3 sequence: CASSTPGTSGGYF. The CDR3 coding sequence is TGCGCCAGCAGCACGCCCGGGACTAGCGGGGGGTATTTT.

The chain links TRBV6-5 to TRBJ1-2, with 11 bases aligning to TRBD1. V dropped 0 bases and J dropped 8; count of bases not matched to a gene: 2. CDR1 and CDR2 from the germline V gene are MNHEY and SVGAGI. CDR3 size: 14 residues. CDR3 loop: CASSYSGQGGGYTF. The CDR3 bases are TGTGCCAGCAGTTACTCGGGACAGGGGGGCGGCTACACCTTC.

J is TRBJ1-4 and V is TRBV28; possibly TRBD1 for D (5 bases). The CDR3 extends over 16 amino acids. Germline-derived CDR1 and CDR2 are MDHEN and SYDVKM. V lost 5 bases, J lost 8 bases, and 21 bases lay in between. CDR3 nucleotide sequence: TGTGCCAGCAGTACGACCCACTCCTCAGGGCGGGAAAAACTGTTTTTT. Translation gives CASSTTHSSGREKLFF.

The chain links TRBV10-2 to TRBJ2-2; TRBD2 agrees at 11 bases. From germline, CDR1 is WSHSY and CDR2 SAAADI. The V segment lost 2 bases and the J segment 7 bases; nucleotides outside the gene matches: 3. The CDR3 is 15 residues long. CDR3 DNA: TGCGCCAGCAGTGAGACTAGCGGGAGCATCGGGGAGCTGTTTTTT. It encodes CASSETSGSIGELFF.

This clone was picked up a small number of times. This chain uses TRBV5-1 with TRBJ2-2; possibly TRBD1 for D (6 bases). This CDR3 comprises 14 residues. Trimming took 6 bases from V and 4 from J, leaving 13 bases between them. The germline V gene has CDR1 SGHRS and CDR2 YFSETQ. The CDR3 DNA reads TGCGCCAGCACCCAGACCAGGGGCACCGGGGAGCTGTTTTTT. It is translated as CASTQTRGTGELFF.

The J gene is TRBJ1-6, the V gene TRBV2; 8 bases are shared with TRBD1. There are 14 residues in the CDR3. Germline-derived CDR1 and CDR2 are SNHLY and FYNNEI. The V gene end was trimmed by 8 bases and the J gene end by 8 bases; junction bases not matched to a gene: 8. CDR3 sequence (DNA): TGTGCCAGCGGGAGACAGGGGAGGGATTCACCCCTCCACTTT. This codes for CASGRQGRDSPLHF.

This chain uses TRBV21-1 with TRBJ1-6. TRBV21-1 represents a pseudogene. The CDR3 extends over 17 amino acids. CDR3 in amino acids: CASNLTVGGVTNSPLHF. Written as DNA, the CDR3 is TGTGCCAGCAACCTAACCGTGGGGGGTGTTACTAATTCACCCCTCCACTTT.

This clone was found a few times. The rearrangement links TRBV18 to TRBJ2-5, with TRBD2 matching over 9 bases. Trimming removed 0 bases from V and 5 bases from J; junction bases left unmatched: 4. CDR3 length: 15 amino acids. Germline V gene lookup returns CDR1 KGHSH and CDR2 LQKENI. The CDR3 nucleotides read TGTGCCAGCTCACCACCGATGCTAGCGGGGGAGACCCAGTACTTC. As protein: CASSPPMLAGETQYF.

The rearrangement links TRBV7-9 to TRBJ2-7; D gene ambiguous. V was trimmed by 5 bases and J by 5 bases, leaving 10 bases between them. The germline gives CDR1 SEHNR, CDR2 FQNEAQ (reference sequence). The CDR3 loop spans 12 amino acids. The CDR3 region has the DNA TGTGCCAGCAGCCCTAGGAACCACGAGCAGTACTTC. Its protein is CASSPRNHEQYF.

V usage is TRBV5-1 and J usage is TRBJ2-5, with 10 bases fitting TRBD1. The CDR3 is 15 residues long. V dropped 4 bases and J dropped 3; count of bases not matched to a gene: 6. CDR1 and CDR2 from the germline V gene are SGHRS and YFSETQ. The CDR3 reads CASSLTGTGEETQYF. The CDR3 DNA sequence: TGCGCCAGCAGCCTAACCGGGACAGGGGAAGAGACCCAGTACTTC.

J is TRBJ1-1 and V is TRBV18; 8 nucleotides agree with TRBD1. Germline values: CDR1 KGHSH, CDR2 LQKENI. There are 14 residues in the CDR3. V dropped 5 bases and J dropped 3; count of bases not matched to a gene: 5. DNA of the CDR3: TGTGCCAGCTCATCGACAGGGGAGGACACTGAAGCTTTCTTT. Translation gives CASSSTGEDTEAFF.

This rearrangement joins TRBV3-1 (or the pseudogene TRBV3-2) to TRBJ2-3; 8 bases agree with TRBD2. V shed 0 bases, J shed 3 bases, and the junction held 14 bases outside the gene matches. The CDR3 is 19 residues long. From germline, CDR1 is LGHDT and CDR2 YNNKEL (reference sequence). DNA for the CDR3: TGTGCCAGCAGCCAAGATGTCGCGGGGGGCGGTCCTAATACAGATACGCAGTATTTT. This gives the protein CASSQDVAGGGPNTDTQYF.